The 24 T cell receptor beta chains below come from one sample, sequenced in a study of blood T cell repertoires in COVID-19. TCRdb's copy holds only in-frame clones and misses some; the assay was immunoSEQ multiplex PCR. Of 120,000 or so clones in the sample, 88% are singletons; the top ten hold 7.5% to 8%. Sequenced sample: peripheral blood. These receptors were obtained from a man between 45 and 60 years old with acute or convalescent COVID-19.

The rearrangement links TRBV18 to TRBJ2-7; TRBD2 is a possible D gene (6 bases). Germline V gene sequence: CDR1 KGHSH, CDR2 LQKENI. This CDR3 comprises 16 residues. V lost 3 bases, J lost 6 bases, and 21 bases lay in between. Written as DNA, the CDR3 is TGTGCCAGCTCACCGTCCTCCCCGGGACTCTCGGGCGAGCAGTACTTC. Translated, it gives CASSPSSPGLSGEQYF.

This clone was observed a few times. This chain connects TRBV6-5 to TRBJ2-2; 11 bases agree with TRBD2. Trimming took 0 bases from V and 7 from J; bases not matched to a gene: 4. CDR3 length: 16 amino acids. CDR1 is MNHEY, CDR2 SVGAGI, per germline. CDR3 in DNA: TGTGCCAGCAGTTACTCCAGGGGACTAGCGGACGGGGAGCTGTTTTTT. Protein sequence: CASSYSRGLADGELFF.

This clone was recorded once. The rearrangement links TRBV9 to TRBJ2-7, with 16 positions matching TRBD2. The V gene's germline CDR1 is SGDLS and CDR2 YYNGEE. V shed 0 bases, J shed 6 bases, and the junction held 3 bases outside the gene matches. The CDR3 loop spans 16 amino acids. DNA for the CDR3: TGTGCCAGCAGCGTAGAGGGGACTAGCGGGAGGGGCGAGCAGTACTTC. Protein sequence: CASSVEGTSGRGEQYF.

The V call is TRBV9, the J call TRBJ1-1; no clear D. The CDR3 runs 16 residues. V was clipped by 0 bases and J by 4 bases, with 16 bases between them. The germline gives CDR1 SGDLS, CDR2 YYNGEE. CDR3 in amino acids: CASSVGSGSQSTEAFF. CDR3 in DNA: TGTGCCAGCAGCGTAGGGTCAGGCAGTCAGTCCACTGAAGCTTTCTTT.

The CDR3 sequence: CASGLTGGYNEQFF. The DNA of the CDR3 is TGTGCTAGTGGTTTAACAGGGGGCTACAATGAGCAGTTCTTC. This rearrangement joins TRBV12-5 to TRBJ2-1, with 8 nucleotides matching TRBD1. With 3 bases clipped from V and 3 bases from J, the junction kept 1 base outside the gene matches. CDR3 length: 14 amino acids. Germline CDR1 and CDR2: LGHNT and FRNRAP.

The rearrangement uses TRBV29-1 and TRBJ2-7; D is perhaps TRBD2 (5 bases). The CDR3 loop spans 13 amino acids. Trimming stripped 3 bases from V and 6 bases from J, with 15 bases between. Germline V lookup: CDR1 SQVTM, CDR2 ANQGSEA. The CDR3 nucleotides are TGCAGCGTTGAGGCGATACTAGGGAGCGAGCAGTACTTC. This codes for CSVEAILGSEQYF.

The genes are TRBV6-5 and TRBJ1-1; 8 bases agree with TRBD1. There are 12 residues in the CDR3. V was pared by 2 bases and J by 11 bases, with 4 bases of the junction left unmatched. Germline CDR1 and CDR2: MNHEY and SVGAGI. In DNA form, the CDR3 reads TGTGCCAGCAGTTACCGACAGGGGAGGGCTTTCTTT. Translating it yields CASSYRQGRAFF.

The CDR3 DNA follows: TGTGCCAGCAGCCAGGGAAGGACAGGGGGGGGCACTGAAGCTTTCTTT. Protein: CASSQGRTGGGTEAFF. The J gene is TRBJ1-1, the V gene TRBV3-1 (or the pseudogene TRBV3-2), with 10 positions matching TRBD1. The CDR3 runs to 16 residues. Trimming removed 3 bases from V and 4 bases from J; junction bases left unmatched: 8. The germline CDR1 and CDR2 sequences are LGHDT and YNNKEL (reference sequence).

In its sample, this clone was seen a few times. The chain is built from TRBV19 and TRBJ2-1; weak D call: TRBD2 (5 bases). Trimming took off 10 bases at V and 6 bases at J, with 10 bases between the two ends. Germline CDR1 and CDR2: LNHDA and SQIVND (reference sequence). The CDR3 totals 11 residues. The CDR3 bases are TGTGCCACCGAAGAGGGCAATGAGCAGTTCTTC. As protein: CATEEGNEQFF.

The J gene is TRBJ2-7, the V gene TRBV10-2; TRBD2 agrees at 10 bases. Germline loops: CDR1 WSHSY, CDR2 SAAADI. The CDR3 spans 16 residues. V was clipped by 0 bases and J by 3 bases; unmatched bases: 5. The CDR3 here is CASSESSGRGGYEQYF. The CDR3 DNA reads TGCGCCAGCAGTGAGTCCAGCGGGAGGGGAGGCTACGAGCAGTACTTC.

Concerning this clone: Distinct nucleotide sequences in the sample also encode this CDR3. The chain combines TRBV6-1 with TRBJ1-5, with D perhaps TRBD1 (5 bases). V was clipped by 0 bases and J by 5 bases, with 11 bases between them. The CDR3 has 15 residues. Germline loops: CDR1 MNHNS, CDR2 SASEGT. CDR3 sequence reads: CASSEAGGLDQPQHF. CDR3 DNA sequence: TGTGCCAGCAGTGAAGCGGGGGGTCTCGATCAGCCCCAGCATTTT.

The chain links TRBV7-9 to TRBJ2-1; maybe TRBD2 (5 bases). CDR3 length: 12 amino acids. CDR1 and CDR2 (germline): SEHNR, FQNEAQ (reference sequence). Trimming stripped 5 bases from V and 10 bases from J, with 12 bases between. CDR3 amino acids: CASSPKTGEQFF. In DNA form, the CDR3 reads TGTGCCAGCAGCCCAAAGACGGGGGAGCAGTTCTTC.

The chain carries TRBV27 and TRBJ2-1; 9 positions match TRBD2. Germline V gene lookup returns CDR1 MNHEY and CDR2 SMNVEV (reference sequence). V lost 4 bases and J lost 5; bases outside the gene matches: 9. The CDR3 consists of 16 residues. CDR3 sequence (DNA): TGTGCCAGCAGTTCATATCCTCCTAGCGGGGACAATGAGCAGTTCTTC. It is translated as CASSSYPPSGDNEQFF.

The chain is built from TRBV7-6 and TRBJ2-1, with 10 bases aligning to TRBD2. With 4 bases clipped from V and 7 bases from J, the junction kept 10 bases outside the gene matches. This CDR3 is built from 16 residues. CDR1 is SGHVS, CDR2 FNYEAQ, per germline. The CDR3 coding sequence is TGTGCCAGCAGCTCATCCGGGACTAGCGCTTTGAATGAGCAGTTCTTC. Its translation is CASSSSGTSALNEQFF.

The rearrangement uses TRBV29-1 and TRBJ2-1, with 11 bases lining up with TRBD1. This CDR3 comprises 13 residues. Germline loops: CDR1 SQVTM, CDR2 ANQGSEA. The ends lost 3 bases at V and 6 bases at J; junction bases unmatched: 1. The DNA of the CDR3 is TGCAGCGTTGAGGGACAGGGGGGCAATGAGCAGTTCTTC. Encoded protein: CSVEGQGGNEQFF.

V and J are TRBV2 and TRBJ1-2, with D possibly being TRBD1 (6 bases). Germline assignment: CDR1 SNHLY and CDR2 FYNNEI. The V gene lost 3 bases and the J gene lost 4 bases, with 9 bases spanning the gap. The CDR3 runs 13 residues. Written as DNA, the CDR3 is TGTGCCAGCAGTGAGGGGACAACCTATGGCTACACCTTC. Residues: CASSEGTTYGYTF.

The chain carries TRBV27 and TRBJ2-7; 10 bases map to TRBD2. The length of the CDR3 is 17 residues. Germline V gene sequence: CDR1 MNHEY, CDR2 SMNVEV (reference sequence). V trimming: 0 bases; J trimming: 2 bases; junction bases outside the gene matches: 7. CDR3: CASSLSTLAGVPYEQYF. The CDR3 DNA follows: TGTGCCAGCAGTTTATCGACCCTAGCGGGAGTCCCCTACGAGCAGTACTTC.

The V and J genes are TRBV15 and TRBJ2-6, with TRBD1 identical over 9 bases. The germline V gene has CDR1 LNHNV and CDR2 YYDKDF (reference sequence). The CDR3 runs to 16 residues. V shed 8 bases, J shed 0 bases, and the junction held 5 bases outside the gene matches. Here the CDR3 reads CATAGTGISGANVLTF. For the CDR3, the DNA is TGTGCCACCGCCGGGACAGGGATCTCTGGGGCCAACGTCCTGACTTTC.

The gene calls are TRBV2 and TRBJ1-4; D is perhaps TRBD1 (5 bases). This CDR3 has 13 amino acids. V was trimmed by 4 bases and J by 4 bases, leaving 7 bases between them. Germline assignment: CDR1 SNHLY and CDR2 FYNNEI. In DNA, the CDR3 is TGTGCCAGCAGTGGGGGCAATAATGAAAAACTGTTTTTT. Its translation: CASSGGNNEKLFF.

This clone turned up a few times. V is TRBV6-5 and J is TRBJ2-2; 11 bases agree with TRBD1. This CDR3 comprises 13 residues. From germline, CDR1 is MNHEY and CDR2 SVGAGI. V lost 11 bases to trimming and J lost 6 bases; unmatched junction nucleotides: 5. CDR3 sequence: CASQGQGAGELFF. As DNA, the CDR3 is TGTGCCTCCCAGGGACAGGGGGCCGGGGAGCTGTTTTTT.

The chain recombines TRBV28 with TRBJ1-4, with a possible D match to TRBD1 (6 bases). The CDR3 length is 13 residues. Trimming removed 8 bases from V and 13 bases from J, with 20 bases in between. From germline, CDR1 is MDHEN and CDR2 SYDVKM. The DNA of the CDR3 is TGTGCCAGCCGGCCCCAGGGGTCCGACAGACTGTTTTTT. Translation gives CASRPQGSDRLFF. Full variable domain (rest looked up from reference TRBV28 and TRBJ1-4): DVKVTQSSRYLVKRTGEKVFLECVQDMDHENMFWYRQDPGLGLRLIYFSYDVKMKEKGDIPEGYSVSREKKERFSLILESASTNQTSMYLCASRPQGSDRLFFGSGTQLSVL.

Here the CDR3 DNA reads TGTGCCTGGGGTTGGAGGGGATCTGTTTACAATGAGCAGTTCTTC. Translation gives CAWGWRGSVYNEQFF. V usage is TRBV30 and J usage is TRBJ2-1, with a weak D call TRBD2 (6 bases). The germline V gene has CDR1 GTSNPN and CDR2 SVGIG (reference sequence). V was trimmed by 5 bases and J by 4 bases, leaving 18 bases between them. The CDR3 is 15 amino acids.

The rearrangement links TRBV7-9 to TRBJ1-3; D is ambiguous. There are 13 residues in the CDR3. The V end was cut by 0 bases, the J end by 11 bases, with 11 bases between. CDR1 and CDR2 (germline): SEHNR, FQNEAQ (reference sequence). The CDR3 spells CASSLAPPNPIYF. Written as DNA, the CDR3 is TGTGCCAGCAGCTTAGCCCCCCCCAATCCCATATATTTT.

This sequence joins TRBV14 and TRBJ1-3; 9 positions agree with TRBD1. After removal of 1 base from V and 5 bases from J, the junction contained 3 bases not matched to a gene. CDR1 is SGHDN, CDR2 FVKESK, per germline. The CDR3 sequence is 15 residues long. CDR3 region: CASSQVGQGRNTIYF. Written as DNA, the CDR3 is TGTGCCAGCAGCCAAGTGGGACAGGGACGAAACACCATATATTTT.